This is a list of T cell receptor beta chains from one sample in a study of blood T cell repertoires in COVID-19. The protocol was immunoSEQ multiplex PCR, while the TCRdb copy is restricted to in-frame clones and leaves out a portion. The data hold approximately 150,000 clones, with approximately 84% observed a single time. Sequenced sample: peripheral blood. These receptors were obtained from a woman at least 80 years old with acute or convalescent COVID-19. The CDR3 runs from the conserved cysteine through the conserved F or W.

>12|TRBV9|TRBJ2-3
CASSAQADTQYF
>14|TRBV13|TRBJ1-1
CASSLGTVNTEAFF
>15|TRBV7-9|TRBJ2-1
CASSPGLASHNEQFF
>14|TRBV30|TRBJ2-2
CAWSEYRYTGELFF
>12|TRBV27|TRBJ2-5
CASSLLRAGGHF
>16|TRBV15|TRBJ1-2
CATSRDPAGGGHGYTF
>11|TRBV20-1|TRBJ2-5
CSGEHQETQYF
>14|TRBV9|TRBJ1-1
CASSRGSSNTEAFF
>15|TRBV5-1|TRBJ1-5
CASSLGDRAGQPQHF
>14|TRBV5-6|TRBJ1-6
CASSNGIPNSPLHF
>13|TRBV18|TRBJ2-5
CASSLGLAETQYF
>13|TRBV19|TRBJ1-5
CASSRAINQPQHF
>14|TRBV7-2|TRBJ2-7
CASGRDRGQYEQYF
>15|TRBV7-2|TRBJ2-3
CASSNWLASTDTQYF
>16|TRBV14|TRBJ2-7
CASSQVPGLGTYEQYF
>14|TRBV7-2|TRBJ2-3
CASKRGIVTDTQYF
>13|TRBV5-5|TRBJ1-1
CASSLTRETEAFF
>14|TRBV19|TRBJ1-1
CASRLTHLNTEAFF
>16|TRBV18|TRBJ2-7
CASSPGAGQGRYEQYF
>15|TRBV7-9|TRBJ1-2
CASSLIPGQGSGYTF
>12|TRBV7-9|TRBJ2-5
CASSPQGETQYF
>16|TRBV6-5|TRBJ1-2
CASSYPRRRQHYGYTF
>15|TRBV6-2/TRBV6-3|TRBJ1-1
CASSSTGYMNTEAFF